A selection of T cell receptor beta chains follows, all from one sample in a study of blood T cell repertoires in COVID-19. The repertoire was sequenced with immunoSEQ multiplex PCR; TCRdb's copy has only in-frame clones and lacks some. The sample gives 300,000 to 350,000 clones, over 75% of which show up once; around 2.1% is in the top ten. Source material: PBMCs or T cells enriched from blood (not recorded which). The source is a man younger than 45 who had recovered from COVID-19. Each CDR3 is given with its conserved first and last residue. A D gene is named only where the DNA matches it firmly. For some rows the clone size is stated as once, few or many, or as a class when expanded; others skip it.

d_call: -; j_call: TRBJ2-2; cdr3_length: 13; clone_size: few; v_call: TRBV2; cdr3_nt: TGTGCCAGCAGTGAGGGGACAACCGGGGAGCTGTTTTTT; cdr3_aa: CASSEGTTGELFF
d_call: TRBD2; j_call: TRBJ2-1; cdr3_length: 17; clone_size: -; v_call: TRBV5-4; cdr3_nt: TGTGCCAGCAGCTACAAGACCGGGACTAGCCAACCCAATGAGCAGTTCTTC; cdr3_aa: CASSYKTGTSQPNEQFF
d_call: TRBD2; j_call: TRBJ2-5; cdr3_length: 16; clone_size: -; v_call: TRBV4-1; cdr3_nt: TGCGCCAGCAGCCCCCGGACTAGCGGGGTTGGAGAGACCCAGTACTTC; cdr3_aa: CASSPRTSGVGETQYF
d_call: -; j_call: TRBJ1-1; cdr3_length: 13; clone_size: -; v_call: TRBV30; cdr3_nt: TGTGCCTGGAGTGTGGACAGGAACACTGAAGCTTTCTTT; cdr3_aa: CAWSVDRNTEAFF
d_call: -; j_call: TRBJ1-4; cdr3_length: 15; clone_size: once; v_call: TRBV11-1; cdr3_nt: TGTGCCAGCAGCCCGAAGGGGTTGCCAACGGGAAAACTGTTTTTT; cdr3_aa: CASSPKGLPTGKLFF
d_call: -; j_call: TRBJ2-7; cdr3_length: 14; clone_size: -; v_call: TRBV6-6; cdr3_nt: TGTGCCAGCAGGCCCCTGGCAGGGGTTACCGAGCAGTACTTC; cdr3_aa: CASRPLAGVTEQYF
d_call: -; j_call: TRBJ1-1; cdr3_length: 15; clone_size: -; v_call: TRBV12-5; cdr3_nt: TGTGCTAGTGGTCCCGGGGACTCCTGGAACACTGAAGCTTTCTTT; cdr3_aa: CASGPGDSWNTEAFF
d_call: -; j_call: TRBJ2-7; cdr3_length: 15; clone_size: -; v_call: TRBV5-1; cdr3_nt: TGCGCCAGCAGCACAACGGGACTCCGTTCCTACGAGCAGTACTTC; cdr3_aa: CASSTTGLRSYEQYF
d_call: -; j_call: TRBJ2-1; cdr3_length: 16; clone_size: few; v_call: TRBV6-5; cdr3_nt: TGTGCCAGCAGTTACGGGGCCCGTTATAATTACAATGAGCAGTTCTTC; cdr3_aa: CASSYGARYNYNEQFF
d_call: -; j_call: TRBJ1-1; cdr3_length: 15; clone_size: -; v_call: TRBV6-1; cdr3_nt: TGTGCCAGCAGTGAAGAACAGCCCATGAACACTGAAGCTTTCTTT; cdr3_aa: CASSEEQPMNTEAFF
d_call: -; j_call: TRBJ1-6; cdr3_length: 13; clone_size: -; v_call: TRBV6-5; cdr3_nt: TGTGCCAGCTATCTGGACAGAAATTCACCCCTCCACTTT; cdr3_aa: CASYLDRNSPLHF
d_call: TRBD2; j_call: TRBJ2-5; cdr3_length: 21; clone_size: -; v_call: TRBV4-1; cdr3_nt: TGCGCCAGCAGCTACAAGGTCTTCCAGCGGGGGGGCTTGGGGAAGCAGGAGACCCAGTACTTC; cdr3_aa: CASSYKVFQRGGLGKQETQYF
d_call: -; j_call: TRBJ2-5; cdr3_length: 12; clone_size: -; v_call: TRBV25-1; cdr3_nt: TGTGCCAGCAGTCGGCGGCAAGAGACCCAGTACTTC; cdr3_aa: CASSRRQETQYF
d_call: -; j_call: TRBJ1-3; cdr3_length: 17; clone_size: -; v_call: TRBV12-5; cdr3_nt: TGTGCTAGTGCCCCCGGACGGACTAGTACCTCTGGAAACACCATATATTTT; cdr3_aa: CASAPGRTSTSGNTIYF
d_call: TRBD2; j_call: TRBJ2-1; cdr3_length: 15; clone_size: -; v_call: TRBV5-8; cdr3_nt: TGTGCCAGCAGTTCACCGGGACTAGCGAGGAATGAGCAGTTCTTC; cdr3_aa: CASSSPGLARNEQFF
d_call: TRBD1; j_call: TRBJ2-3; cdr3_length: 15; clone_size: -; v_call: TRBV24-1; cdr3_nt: TGTGCCACCGCACAGGGGATTGGCTTCCCAGATACGCAGTATTTT; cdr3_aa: CATAQGIGFPDTQYF
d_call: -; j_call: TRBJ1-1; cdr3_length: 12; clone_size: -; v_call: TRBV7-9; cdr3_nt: TGTGCCAGCAGCTTAGAGAGTACTGAAGCTTTCTTT; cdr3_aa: CASSLESTEAFF
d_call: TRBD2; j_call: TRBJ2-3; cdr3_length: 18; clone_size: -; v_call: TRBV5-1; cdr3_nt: TGCGCCAGCCCCACGCGGGCGGGGACTAGCGCTTCCACAGATACGCAGTATTTT; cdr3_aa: CASPTRAGTSASTDTQYF
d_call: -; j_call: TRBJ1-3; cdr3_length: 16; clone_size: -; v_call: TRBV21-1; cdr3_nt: TGTGCCAGCAGCAGAAAAACAGGGGGATCTGGAAACACCATATATTTT; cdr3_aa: CASSRKTGGSGNTIYF
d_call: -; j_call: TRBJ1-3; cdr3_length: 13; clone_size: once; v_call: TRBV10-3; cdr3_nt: TGTGCCATCAGGTTTAGTTCTGGAAACACCATATATTTT; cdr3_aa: CAIRFSSGNTIYF
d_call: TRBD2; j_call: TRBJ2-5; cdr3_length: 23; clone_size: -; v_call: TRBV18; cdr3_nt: TGTGCCAGCTCACTTCCTGCCGGACAGCCCAACCCCGGGACTAGCGGGGAACAAGAGACCCAGTACTTC; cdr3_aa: CASSLPAGQPNPGTSGEQETQYF
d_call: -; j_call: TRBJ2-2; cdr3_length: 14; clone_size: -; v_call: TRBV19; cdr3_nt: TGTGCCAGTATGGCGGGAACGAACACCGGGGAGCTGTTTTTT; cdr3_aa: CASMAGTNTGELFF
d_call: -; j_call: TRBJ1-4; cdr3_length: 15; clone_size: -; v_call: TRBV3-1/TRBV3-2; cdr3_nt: TGTGCCAGCAGCCAAGGGACTTTCTCCAGGGAAAAACTGTTTTTT; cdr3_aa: CASSQGTFSREKLFF
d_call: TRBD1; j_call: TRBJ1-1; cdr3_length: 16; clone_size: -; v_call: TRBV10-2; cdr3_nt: TGCGCCAGCACCGGGACAGGTCCTACTCGGGAGACTGAAGCTTTCTTT; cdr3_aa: CASTGTGPTRETEAFF
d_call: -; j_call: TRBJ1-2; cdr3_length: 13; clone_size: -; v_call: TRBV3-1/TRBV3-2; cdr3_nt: TGTGCCAGCAGCCCCCGTTGGCAGAATGGCTACACCTTC; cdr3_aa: CASSPRWQNGYTF
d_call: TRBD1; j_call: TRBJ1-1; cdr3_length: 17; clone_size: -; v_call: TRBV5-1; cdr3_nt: TGCGCCAGCAGCTTGGTCCCCCTCAGACAGGGGGACACTGAAGCTTTCTTT; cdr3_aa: CASSLVPLRQGDTEAFF
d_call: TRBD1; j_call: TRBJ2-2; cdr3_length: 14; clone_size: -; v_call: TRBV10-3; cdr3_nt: TGTGCCACCGGAATACAGGGGGACACCGGGGAGCTGTTTTTT; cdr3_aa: CATGIQGDTGELFF
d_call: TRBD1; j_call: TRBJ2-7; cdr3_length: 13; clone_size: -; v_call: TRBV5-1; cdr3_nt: TGCGCCAGCAGCTCGGACAGGGTTTACGAGCAGTACTTC; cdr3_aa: CASSSDRVYEQYF
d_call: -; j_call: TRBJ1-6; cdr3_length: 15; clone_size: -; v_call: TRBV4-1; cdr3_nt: TGCGCCAGCAGCTTGAGGGCGTCCTATAATTCACCCCTCCACTTT; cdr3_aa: CASSLRASYNSPLHF
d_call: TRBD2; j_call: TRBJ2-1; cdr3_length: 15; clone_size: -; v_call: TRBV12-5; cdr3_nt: TGTGCTAGTGGTTTGGTCGTAGCGGGCGACAATGAGCAGTTCTTC; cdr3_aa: CASGLVVAGDNEQFF
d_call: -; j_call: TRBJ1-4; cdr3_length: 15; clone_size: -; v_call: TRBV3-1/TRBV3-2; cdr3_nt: TGTGCCAGCAGCCAAGAGGGGGCCTTTAATGAAAAACTGTTTTTT; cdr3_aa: CASSQEGAFNEKLFF
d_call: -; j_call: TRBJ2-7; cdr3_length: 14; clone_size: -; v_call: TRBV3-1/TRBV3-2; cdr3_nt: TGTGCCAGCAGCCCGGGGAGAGGGTACTACGAGCAGTACTTC; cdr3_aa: CASSPGRGYYEQYF
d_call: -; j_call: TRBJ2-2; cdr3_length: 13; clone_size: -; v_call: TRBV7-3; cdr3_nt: TGTGCCAGCAGCGCCAGGGTGGCCGGGGAGCTGTTTTTT; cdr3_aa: CASSARVAGELFF